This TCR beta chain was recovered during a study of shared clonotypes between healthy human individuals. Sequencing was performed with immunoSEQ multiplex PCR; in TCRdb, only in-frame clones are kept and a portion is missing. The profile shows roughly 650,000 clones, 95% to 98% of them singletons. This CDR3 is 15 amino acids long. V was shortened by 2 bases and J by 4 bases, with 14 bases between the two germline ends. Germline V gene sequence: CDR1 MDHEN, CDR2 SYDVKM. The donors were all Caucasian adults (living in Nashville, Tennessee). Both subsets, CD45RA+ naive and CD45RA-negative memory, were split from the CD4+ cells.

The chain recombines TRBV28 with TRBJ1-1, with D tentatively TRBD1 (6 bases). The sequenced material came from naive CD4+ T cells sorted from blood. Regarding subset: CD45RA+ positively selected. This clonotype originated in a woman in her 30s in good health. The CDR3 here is CASSLGGTLLTEAFF. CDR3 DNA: TGTGCCAGCAGTTTAGGCGGGACACTACTCACTGAAGCTTTCTTT.